This T cell receptor beta chain is drawn from a study of stem cell transplantation in POMP-related autoinflammatory disease (dated by TCRdb to the early 2020s). Background on the whole study: The study hypothesized that defective thymoproteasomes impair MHC class I-dependent CD8+ T-cell differentiation and positive selection, skewing the TRB repertoire. Before transplant, patients showed CD4+ naive T-cell skewing, low CD8+ T-cell proportions, and reduced T-cell cytokine secretion. To find out how POMP deficiency affects T-cell receptor beta repertoire diversity and CDR3 characteristics, high-throughput TRB sequencing was used. Paper-wide results and their limitations: The trend toward lower diversity and increased clonality in PRAID patients was statistically significant only for regulatory T cells. Across all analyzed T-cell subsets, PRAID patients tended toward lower TRB diversity and higher clonality. The number of unique TRB V-J gene pairings in PRAID patients was restricted.

What the time point label conveys for this sample: before hematopoietic stem cell transplant. PRAID was a condition in which autoinflammation came alongside prominent immunodeficiency. T-cell subsets (conventional T cells, CD8+ T cells, regulatory T cells, T follicular helper cells) were sorted before TRB sequencing. Library creation used the immunoSEQ multiplex PCR assay. The paper's processing steps were these. Repertoire diversity was quantified with Shannon entropy, accounting for clonal size distribution. The Gini-Simpson index (Simpson_1-D) was used to measure inequality of clonotype distribution. TCRdb mirrors the immuneACCESS table, restricted to in-frame sequences. Some clones are absent from its copies; in checked studies, under half trace to an unresolved V gene, and the reason for the others is unknown. V and J calls and clone size are given by that table; D and trimming were obtained from the DNA. The sample records more than 20,000 clones, roughly four fifths of which are singletons. Around 2.4% of the sample belongs to the ten largest clones.

CDR1 and CDR2, per the germline V gene, are SQVTM and ANQGSEA. The CDR3 spans 14 residues, from the cysteine through the phenylalanine. CDR3 DNA only is kept here, 42 bases in frame from base 1. Trimming at the junction amounts to 8 bases on V and 3 bases on J, and the germline ends lie 19 bases apart. In regard to this clone: No antigen is known for it. Base qualities are not provided; no much larger clone lies one nucleotide away.

This specimen consisted of CD4+ T cells from PBMCs, obtained before stem cell transplantation. The rearranged chain carries TRBV29-1 and TRBJ2-5; the D gene may be TRBD1 or TRBD2, since each aligns over 5 bases. This TCR was sampled from a human donor with POMP-related autoinflammation and immune dysregulation (PRAID). The DNA is as follows: TGCAGCATCAGGGAGAGGGCGAATAAAGAGACCCAGTACTTC. This encodes CSIRERANKETQYF. The full variable domain, completed from the reference TRBV29-1 and TRBJ2-5 proteins outside the CDR3, reads SAVISQKPSRDICQRGTSLTIQCQVDSQVTMMFWYRQQPGQSLTLIATANQGSEATYESGFVIDKFPISRPNLTFSTLTVSNMSPEDSSIYLCSIRERANKETQYFGPGTRLLVL.